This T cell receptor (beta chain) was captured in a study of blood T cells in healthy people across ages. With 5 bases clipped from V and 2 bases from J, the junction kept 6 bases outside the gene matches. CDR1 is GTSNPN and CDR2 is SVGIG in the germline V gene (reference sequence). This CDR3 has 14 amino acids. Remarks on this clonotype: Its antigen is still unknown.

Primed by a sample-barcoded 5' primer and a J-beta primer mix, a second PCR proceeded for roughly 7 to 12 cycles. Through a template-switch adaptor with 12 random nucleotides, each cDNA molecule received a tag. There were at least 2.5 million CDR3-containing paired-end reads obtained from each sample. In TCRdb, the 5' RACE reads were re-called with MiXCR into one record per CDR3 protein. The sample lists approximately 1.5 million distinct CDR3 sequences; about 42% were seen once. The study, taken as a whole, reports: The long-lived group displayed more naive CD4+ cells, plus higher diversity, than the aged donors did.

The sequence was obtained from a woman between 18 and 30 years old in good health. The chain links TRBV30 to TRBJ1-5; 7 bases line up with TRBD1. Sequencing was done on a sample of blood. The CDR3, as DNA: TGTGCCTGGCGACAGGGAGGAGGCAATCAGCCCCAGCATTTT. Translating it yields CAWRQGGGNQPQHF.